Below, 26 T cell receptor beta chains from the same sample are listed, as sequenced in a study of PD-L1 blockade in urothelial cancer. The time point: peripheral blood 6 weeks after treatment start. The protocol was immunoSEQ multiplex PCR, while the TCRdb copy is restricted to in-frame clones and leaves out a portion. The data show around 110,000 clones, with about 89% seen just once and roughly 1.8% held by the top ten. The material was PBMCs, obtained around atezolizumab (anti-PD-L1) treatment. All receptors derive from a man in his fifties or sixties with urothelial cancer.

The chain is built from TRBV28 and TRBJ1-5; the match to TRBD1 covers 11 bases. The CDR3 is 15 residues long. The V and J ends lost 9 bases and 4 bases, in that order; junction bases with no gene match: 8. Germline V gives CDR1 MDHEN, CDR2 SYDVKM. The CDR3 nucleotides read TGTGCCAGTCACACCGGGACAGGGGGGAATCAGCCCCAGCATTTT. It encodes CASHTGTGGNQPQHF. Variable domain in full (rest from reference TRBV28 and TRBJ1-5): DVKVTQSSRYLVKRTGEKVFLECVQDMDHENMFWYRQDPGLGLRLIYFSYDVKMKEKGDIPEGYSVSREKKERFSLILESASTNQTSMYLCASHTGTGGNQPQHFGDGTRLSIL.

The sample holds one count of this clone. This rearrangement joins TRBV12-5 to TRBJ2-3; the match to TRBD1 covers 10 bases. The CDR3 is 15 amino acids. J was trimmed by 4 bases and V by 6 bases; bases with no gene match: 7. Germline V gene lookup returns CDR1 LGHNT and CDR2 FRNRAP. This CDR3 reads CASGGGTGVADTQYF. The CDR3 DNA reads TGTGCTAGTGGGGGAGGGACAGGGGTGGCAGATACGCAGTATTTT. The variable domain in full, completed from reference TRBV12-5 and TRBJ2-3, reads DARVTQTPRHKVTEMGQEVTMRCQPILGHNTVFWYRQTMMQGLELLAYFRNRAPLDDSGMPKDRFSAEMPDATLATLKIQPSEPRDSAVYFCASGGGTGVADTQYFGPGTRLTVL.

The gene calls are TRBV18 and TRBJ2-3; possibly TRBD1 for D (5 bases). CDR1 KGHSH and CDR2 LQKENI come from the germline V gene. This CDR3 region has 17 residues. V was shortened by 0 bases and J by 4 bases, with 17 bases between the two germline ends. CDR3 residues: CASSPPRGISFADTQYF. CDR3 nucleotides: TGTGCCAGCTCACCACCTAGGGGAATTTCATTCGCAGATACGCAGTATTTT. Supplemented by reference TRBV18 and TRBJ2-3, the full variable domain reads NAGVMQNPRHLVRRRGQEARLRCSPMKGHSHVYWYRQLPEEGLKFMVYLQKENIIDESGMPKERFSAEFPKEGPSILRIQQVVRGDSAAYFCASSPPRGISFADTQYFGPGTRLTVL.

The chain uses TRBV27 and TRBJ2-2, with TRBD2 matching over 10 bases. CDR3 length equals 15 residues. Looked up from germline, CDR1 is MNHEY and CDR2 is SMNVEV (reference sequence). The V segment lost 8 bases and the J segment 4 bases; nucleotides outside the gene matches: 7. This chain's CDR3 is CASSSSGGLTGELFF. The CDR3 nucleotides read TGTGCCAGCTCTTCTAGCGGGGGCCTCACCGGGGAGCTGTTTTTT.

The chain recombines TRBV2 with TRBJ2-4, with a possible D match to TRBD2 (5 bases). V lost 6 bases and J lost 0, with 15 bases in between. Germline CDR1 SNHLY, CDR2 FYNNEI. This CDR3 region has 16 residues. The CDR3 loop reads CASRETFEGAKNIQYF. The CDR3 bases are TGTGCCAGCAGAGAGACCTTTGAGGGAGCCAAAAACATTCAGTACTTC.

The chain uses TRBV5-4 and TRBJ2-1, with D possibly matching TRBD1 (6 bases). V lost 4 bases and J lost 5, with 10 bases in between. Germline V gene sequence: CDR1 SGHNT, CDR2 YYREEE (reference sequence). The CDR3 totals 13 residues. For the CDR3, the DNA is TGTGCCAGCAGCCGGGACACTAACAATGAGCAGTTCTTC. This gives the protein CASSRDTNNEQFF. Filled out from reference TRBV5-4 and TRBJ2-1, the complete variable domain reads ETGVTQSPTHLIKTRGQQVTLRCSSQSGHNTVSWYQQALGQGPQFIFQYYREEENGRGNFPPRFSGLQFPNYSSELNVNALELDDSALYLCASSRDTNNEQFFGPGTRLTVL.

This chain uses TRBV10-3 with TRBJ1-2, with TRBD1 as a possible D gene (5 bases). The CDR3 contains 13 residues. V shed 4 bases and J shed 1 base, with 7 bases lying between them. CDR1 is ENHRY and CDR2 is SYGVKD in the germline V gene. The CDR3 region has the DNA TGTGCCATCAGTGGGACAAATAACTATGGCTACACCTTC. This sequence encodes CAISGTNNYGYTF.

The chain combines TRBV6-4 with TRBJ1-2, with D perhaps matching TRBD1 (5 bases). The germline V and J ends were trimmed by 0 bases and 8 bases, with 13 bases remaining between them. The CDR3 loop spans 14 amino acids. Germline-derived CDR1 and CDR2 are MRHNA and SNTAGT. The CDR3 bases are TGTGCCAGCAGTGACTCGGCAGGGTCGTACGGCTACACCTTC. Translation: CASSDSAGSYGYTF.

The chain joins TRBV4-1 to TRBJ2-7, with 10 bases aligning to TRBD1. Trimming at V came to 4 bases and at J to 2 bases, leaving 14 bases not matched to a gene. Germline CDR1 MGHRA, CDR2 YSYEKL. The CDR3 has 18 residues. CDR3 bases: TGCGCCAGCAGCCCCAAAACTGGTACGGGACAGGGGACCTACGAGCAGTACTTC. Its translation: CASSPKTGTGQGTYEQYF.

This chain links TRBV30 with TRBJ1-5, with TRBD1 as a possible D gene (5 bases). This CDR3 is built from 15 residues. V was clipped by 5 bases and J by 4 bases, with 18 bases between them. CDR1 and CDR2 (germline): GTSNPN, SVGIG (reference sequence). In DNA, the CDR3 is TGTGCCTGGGAGTATGTAGTGACAGCGAATCAGCCCCAGCATTTT. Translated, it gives CAWEYVVTANQPQHF.

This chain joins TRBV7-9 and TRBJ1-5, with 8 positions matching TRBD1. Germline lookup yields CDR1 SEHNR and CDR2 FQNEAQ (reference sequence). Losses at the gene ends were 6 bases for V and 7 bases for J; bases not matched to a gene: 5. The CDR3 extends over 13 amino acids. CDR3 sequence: CASSAAGGQPQHF. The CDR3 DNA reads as TGTGCCAGCAGTGCCGCAGGGGGCCAGCCCCAGCATTTT.

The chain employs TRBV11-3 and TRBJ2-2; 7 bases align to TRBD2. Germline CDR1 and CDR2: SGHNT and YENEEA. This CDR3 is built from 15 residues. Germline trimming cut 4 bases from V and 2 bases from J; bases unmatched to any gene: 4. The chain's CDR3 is CASSSGGRNTGELFF. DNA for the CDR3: TGTGCCAGCAGCTCCGGGGGGAGAAACACCGGGGAGCTGTTTTTT.

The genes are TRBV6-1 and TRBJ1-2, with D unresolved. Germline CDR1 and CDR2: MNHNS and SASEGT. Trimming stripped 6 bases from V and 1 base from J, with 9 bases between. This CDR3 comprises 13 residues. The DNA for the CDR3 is TGTGCCAGCAGCGCCACAGATAACTATGGCTACACCTTC. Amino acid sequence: CASSATDNYGYTF.

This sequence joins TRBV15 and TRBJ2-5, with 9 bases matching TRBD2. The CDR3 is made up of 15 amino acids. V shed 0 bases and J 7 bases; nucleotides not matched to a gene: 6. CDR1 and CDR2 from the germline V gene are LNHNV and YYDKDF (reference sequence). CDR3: CATSRDPSGIGTQYF. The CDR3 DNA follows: TGTGCCACCAGCAGAGACCCTAGCGGGATAGGGACCCAGTACTTC.

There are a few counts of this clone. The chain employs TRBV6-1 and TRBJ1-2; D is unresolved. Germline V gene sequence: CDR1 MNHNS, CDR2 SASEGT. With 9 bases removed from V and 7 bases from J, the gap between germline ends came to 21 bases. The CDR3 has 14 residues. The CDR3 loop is CASLYFSPRGGYTF. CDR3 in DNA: TGTGCCAGTTTGTACTTCTCCCCCCGCGGTGGCTACACCTTC.

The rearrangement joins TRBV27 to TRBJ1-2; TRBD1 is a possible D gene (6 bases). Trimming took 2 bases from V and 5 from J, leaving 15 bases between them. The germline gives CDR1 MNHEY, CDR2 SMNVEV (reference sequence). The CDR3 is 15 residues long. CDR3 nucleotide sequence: TGTGCCAGCAGTTTAGCGGTCCGGACAGCGTATGGCTACACCTTC. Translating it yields CASSLAVRTAYGYTF.

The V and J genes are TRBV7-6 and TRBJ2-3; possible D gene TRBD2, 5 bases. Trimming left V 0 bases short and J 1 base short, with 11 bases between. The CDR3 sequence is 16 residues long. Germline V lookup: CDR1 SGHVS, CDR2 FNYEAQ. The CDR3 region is CASSLAFAGGTDTQYF. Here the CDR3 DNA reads TGTGCCAGCAGCTTAGCGTTTGCGGGTGGCACAGATACGCAGTATTTT.

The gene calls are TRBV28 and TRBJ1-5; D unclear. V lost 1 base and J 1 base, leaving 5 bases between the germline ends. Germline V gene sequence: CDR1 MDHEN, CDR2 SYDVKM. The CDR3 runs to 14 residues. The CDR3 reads CASSLSESNQPQHF. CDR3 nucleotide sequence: TGTGCCAGCAGTTTATCGGAGAGCAATCAGCCCCAGCATTTT.

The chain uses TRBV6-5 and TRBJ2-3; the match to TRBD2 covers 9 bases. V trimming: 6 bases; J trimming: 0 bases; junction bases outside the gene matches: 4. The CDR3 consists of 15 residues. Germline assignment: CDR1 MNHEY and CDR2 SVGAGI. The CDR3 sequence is CASSRGGASTDTQYF. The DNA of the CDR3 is TGTGCCAGCAGCCGCGGGGGGGCCAGCACAGATACGCAGTATTTT.

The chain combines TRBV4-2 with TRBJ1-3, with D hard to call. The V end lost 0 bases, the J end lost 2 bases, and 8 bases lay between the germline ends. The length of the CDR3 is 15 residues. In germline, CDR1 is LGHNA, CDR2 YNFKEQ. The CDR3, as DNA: TGTGCCAGCAGCCAAGACCGACTAACTGGAAACACCATATATTTT. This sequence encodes CASSQDRLTGNTIYF.

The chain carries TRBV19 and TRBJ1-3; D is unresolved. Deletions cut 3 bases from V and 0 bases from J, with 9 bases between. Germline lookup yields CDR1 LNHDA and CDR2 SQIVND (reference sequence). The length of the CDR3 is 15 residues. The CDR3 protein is CASSMVPGSGNTIYF. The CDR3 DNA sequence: TGTGCCAGTAGTATGGTCCCAGGCTCTGGAAACACCATATATTTT.

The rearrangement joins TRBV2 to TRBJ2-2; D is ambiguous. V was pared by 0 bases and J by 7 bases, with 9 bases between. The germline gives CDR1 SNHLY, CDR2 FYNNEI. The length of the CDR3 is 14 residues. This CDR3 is CASSEASYGGELFF. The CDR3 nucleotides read TGTGCCAGCAGTGAAGCGTCTTACGGCGGGGAGCTGTTTTTT.

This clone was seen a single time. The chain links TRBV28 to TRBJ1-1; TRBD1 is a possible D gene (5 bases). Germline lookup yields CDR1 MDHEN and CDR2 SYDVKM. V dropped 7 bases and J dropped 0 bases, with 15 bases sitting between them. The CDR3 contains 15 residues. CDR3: CASTRRGRVNTEAFF. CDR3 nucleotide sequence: TGTGCCAGCACCCGAAGGGGCAGGGTGAACACTGAAGCTTTCTTT.

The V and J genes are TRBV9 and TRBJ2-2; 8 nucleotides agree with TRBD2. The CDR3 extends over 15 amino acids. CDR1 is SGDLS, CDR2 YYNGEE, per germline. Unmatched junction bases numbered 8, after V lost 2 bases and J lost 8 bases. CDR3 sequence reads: CASSVRGAPPGELFF. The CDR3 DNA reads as TGTGCCAGCAGCGTGCGGGGGGCCCCCCCTGGGGAGCTGTTTTTT.

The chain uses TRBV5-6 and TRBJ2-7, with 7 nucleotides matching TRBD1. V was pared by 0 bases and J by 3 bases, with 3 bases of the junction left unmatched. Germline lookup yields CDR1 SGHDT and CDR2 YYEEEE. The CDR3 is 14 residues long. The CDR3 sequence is CASSLGTGHYEQYF. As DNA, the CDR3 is TGTGCCAGCAGCTTGGGGACAGGACACTACGAGCAGTACTTC.

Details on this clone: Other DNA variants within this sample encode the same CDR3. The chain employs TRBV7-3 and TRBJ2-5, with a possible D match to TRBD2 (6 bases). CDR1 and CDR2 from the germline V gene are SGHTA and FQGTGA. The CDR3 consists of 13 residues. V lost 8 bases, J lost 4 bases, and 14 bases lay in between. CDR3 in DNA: TGTGCCAGCTCTCTGGAGGGAGGAGAGACCCAGTACTTC. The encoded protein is CASSLEGGETQYF.